This TCR beta chain was retrieved from a study of blood T cell repertoires in COVID-19. Study background: There were acute and convalescent COVID-19 samples, and they came from the United States, Italy and Spain. The analysed material was cDNA or gDNA that came from T cells, B-cell-depleted T cells, or PBMCs.

The CDR3 contains 15 residues. Trimming left V 4 bases short and J 4 bases short, with 16 bases between. In germline, CDR1 is SNHLY, CDR2 FYNNEI. Per the original data handling: Scientists estimated how many nucleated cells there were by amplifying reference gene primers. The table came from immunoSEQ multiplex PCR; TCRdb's copy has only in-frame clones and leaves some out. Clone size and V and J calls were adopted from that table, with D and trimming inferred from the DNA. The table has about 320,000 clones, roughly 91% seen once. Seattle's cohort entered during active infection and was followed longitudinally.

This chain joins TRBV2 and TRBJ1-2; D perhaps matches TRBD1 (5 bases). This clonotype originated in a woman aged 25 to 39 with COVID-19, enrolled during active disease. Sequenced input: peripheral blood. Here the CDR3 reads CASSALGGDFYGYTF. CDR3 DNA: TGTGCCAGCAGTGCTTTGGGGGGAGACTTCTATGGCTACACCTTC.